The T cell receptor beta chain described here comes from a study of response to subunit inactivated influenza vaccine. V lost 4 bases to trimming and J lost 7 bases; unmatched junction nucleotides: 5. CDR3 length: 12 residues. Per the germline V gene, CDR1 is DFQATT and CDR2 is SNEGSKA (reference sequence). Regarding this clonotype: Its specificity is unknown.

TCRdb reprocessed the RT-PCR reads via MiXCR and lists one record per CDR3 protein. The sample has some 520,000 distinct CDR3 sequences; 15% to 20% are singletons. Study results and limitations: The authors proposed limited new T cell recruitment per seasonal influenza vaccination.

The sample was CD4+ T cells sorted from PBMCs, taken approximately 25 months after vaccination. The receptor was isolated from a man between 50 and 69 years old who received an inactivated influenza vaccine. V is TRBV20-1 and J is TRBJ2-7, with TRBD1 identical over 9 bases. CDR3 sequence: CSAKQGADEQYF. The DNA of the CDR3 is TGCAGTGCTAAACAGGGGGCTGATGAGCAGTACTTC.